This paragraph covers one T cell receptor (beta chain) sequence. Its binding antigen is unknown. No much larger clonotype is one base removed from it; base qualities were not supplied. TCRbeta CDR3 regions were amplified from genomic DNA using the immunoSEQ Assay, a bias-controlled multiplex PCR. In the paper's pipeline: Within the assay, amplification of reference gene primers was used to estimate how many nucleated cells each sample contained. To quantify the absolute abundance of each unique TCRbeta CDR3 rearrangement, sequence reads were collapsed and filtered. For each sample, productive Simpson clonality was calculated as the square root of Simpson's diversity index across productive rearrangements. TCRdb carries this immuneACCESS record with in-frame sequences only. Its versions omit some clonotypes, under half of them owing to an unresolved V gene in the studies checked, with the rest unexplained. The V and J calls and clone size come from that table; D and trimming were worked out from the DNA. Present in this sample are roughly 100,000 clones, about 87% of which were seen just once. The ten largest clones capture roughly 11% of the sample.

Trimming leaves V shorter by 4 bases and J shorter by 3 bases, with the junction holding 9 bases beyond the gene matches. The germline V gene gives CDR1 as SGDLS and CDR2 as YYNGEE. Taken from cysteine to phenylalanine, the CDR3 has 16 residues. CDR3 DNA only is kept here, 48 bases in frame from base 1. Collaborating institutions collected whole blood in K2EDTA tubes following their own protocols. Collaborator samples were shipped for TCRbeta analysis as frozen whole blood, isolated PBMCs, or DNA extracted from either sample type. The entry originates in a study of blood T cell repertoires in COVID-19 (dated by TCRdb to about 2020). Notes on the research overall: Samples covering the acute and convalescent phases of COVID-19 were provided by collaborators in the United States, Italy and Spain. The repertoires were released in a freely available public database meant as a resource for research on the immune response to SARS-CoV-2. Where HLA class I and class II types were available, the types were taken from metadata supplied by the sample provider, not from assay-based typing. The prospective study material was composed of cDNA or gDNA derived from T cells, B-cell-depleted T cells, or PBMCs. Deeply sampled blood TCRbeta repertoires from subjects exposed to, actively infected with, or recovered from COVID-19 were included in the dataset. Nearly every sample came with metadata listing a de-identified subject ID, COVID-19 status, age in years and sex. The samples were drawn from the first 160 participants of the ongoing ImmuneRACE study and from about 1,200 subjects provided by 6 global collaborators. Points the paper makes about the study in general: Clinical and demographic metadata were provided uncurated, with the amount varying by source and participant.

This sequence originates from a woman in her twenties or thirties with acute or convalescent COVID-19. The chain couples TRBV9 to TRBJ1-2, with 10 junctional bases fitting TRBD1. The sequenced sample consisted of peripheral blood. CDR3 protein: CASSPRTGGYYYGYTF. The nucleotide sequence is TGTGCCAGCAGCCCTCGGACAGGGGGATATTACTATGGCTACACCTTC.